The 24 T cell receptor beta chains below all came from one sample that was sequenced in a study of PD-L1 blockade in urothelial cancer. The time point here: pretreatment peripheral blood. TCRdb's copy holds only in-frame clones and misses some; the assay was immunoSEQ multiplex PCR. The sample consists of tens of thousands of clones, roughly 76% of them appearing once. The sample in question was PBMCs, obtained around atezolizumab (anti-PD-L1) treatment. Every receptor here comes from a man between 65 and 79 years old with urothelial cancer.

The chain carries TRBV7-2 and TRBJ1-1; 9 nucleotides line up with TRBD1. Unmatched junction bases numbered 14, after V lost 7 bases and J lost 5 bases. Germline V gives CDR1 SGHTA, CDR2 FQGNSA. The CDR3 has 16 residues. In DNA form, the CDR3 reads TGTGCCAGCACCCTCAAACCCGGGACAGGGAGTACTGAAGCTTTCTTT. It codes for CASTLKPGTGSTEAFF.

The chain has TRBV6-1 and TRBJ2-1; 7 bases are shared with TRBD2. Per the germline V gene, CDR1 is MNHNS and CDR2 is SASEGT. This CDR3 has 14 amino acids. Trimming cost V 6 bases and J 8 bases; bases outside gene matches: 10. The CDR3 nucleotides read TGTGCCAGCAGCGCGGGCCAGGGAGGGTATGAGCAGTTCTTC. This sequence encodes CASSAGQGGYEQFF.

This clone has just a few counts. This chain uses TRBV19 with TRBJ2-1, with 7 bases matching TRBD2. Looked up from germline, CDR1 is LNHDA and CDR2 is SQIVND (reference sequence). The length of the CDR3 is 15 residues. V gave up 6 bases and J gave up 8 bases; unmatched junction bases: 13. The CDR3 region is CASSLSSGQTYEQFF. The CDR3 coding sequence is TGTGCCAGTAGCCTTTCTAGCGGACAAACCTATGAGCAGTTCTTC.

The rearrangement uses TRBV9 and TRBJ2-2, with D hard to call. This CDR3 contains 15 residues. V lost 4 bases to trimming and J lost 2 bases, with 12 bases between them. CDR1 is SGDLS, CDR2 YYNGEE, per germline. The CDR3 loop reads CASSPQTHNTGELFF. In DNA, the CDR3 is TGTGCCAGCAGCCCCCAGACTCACAACACCGGGGAGCTGTTTTTT.

The V and J genes are TRBV19 and TRBJ1-1; TRBD1 agrees at 9 bases. The CDR3 spans 16 residues. The V and J ends lost 4 bases and 1 base, in that order; junction bases with no gene match: 7. Germline V gives CDR1 LNHDA, CDR2 SQIVND (reference sequence). The CDR3 loop is CASSKGTGSGNTEAFF. DNA for the CDR3: TGTGCCAGTAGTAAGGGGACAGGGTCAGGGAACACTGAAGCTTTCTTT.

This clone was picked up one time. This chain connects TRBV4-1 to TRBJ2-5, with 8 bases fitting TRBD1. The trim removed 3 bases at V and 5 bases at J, leaving 8 bases unmatched. The length of the CDR3 is 15 residues. Per germline, CDR1 MGHRA and CDR2 YSYEKL. CDR3 in DNA: TGCGCCAGCAGCCAGCAGACAGGGGCAGTGGAGACCCAGTACTTC. The encoded protein is CASSQQTGAVETQYF.

V usage is TRBV11-3 and J usage is TRBJ2-5; a weak D match, TRBD1 (6 bases). There are 14 residues in the CDR3. Germline CDR1 and CDR2: SGHNT and YENEEA. V lost 4 bases, J lost 2 bases, and 11 bases lay in between. CDR3 loop: CASSSGTNQETQYF. CDR3 DNA: TGTGCCAGCAGCTCAGGGACAAATCAAGAGACCCAGTACTTC.

The rearrangement joins TRBV5-5 to TRBJ1-3; 8 bases line up with TRBD1. CDR1 is SGHKS, CDR2 YYEKEE, per germline (reference sequence). With 0 bases clipped from V and 0 bases from J, the junction kept 5 bases outside the gene matches. The CDR3 totals 17 residues. In DNA form, the CDR3 reads TGTGCCAGCAGCTTGGGGTGGGACAGGCCCTCTGGAAACACCATATATTTT. It encodes CASSLGWDRPSGNTIYF.

This clone is a singleton in its sample. The chain has TRBV6-4 and TRBJ2-7; 7 bases align to TRBD1. The trim removed 6 bases at V and 6 bases at J, leaving 11 bases unmatched. CDR3 size: 14 residues. Germline assignment: CDR1 MRHNA and CDR2 SNTAGT. The CDR3 protein is CASSRDSHPPEQYF. The CDR3 region has the DNA TGTGCCAGCAGCAGGGACAGCCACCCCCCCGAGCAGTACTTC.

The J gene is TRBJ1-6, the V gene TRBV27; TRBD1 is a possible D gene (6 bases). The germline V and J ends were trimmed by 4 bases and 7 bases, with 20 bases remaining between them. Germline V gene sequence: CDR1 MNHEY, CDR2 SMNVEV (reference sequence). CDR3 length: 17 residues. The CDR3 region has the DNA TGTGCCAGCAGTTCACTACGCTCAGGGGCTTGGAATTCACCCCTCCACTTT. It yields the protein CASSSLRSGAWNSPLHF.

The rearrangement links TRBV18 to TRBJ2-5; TRBD2 agrees at 8 bases. The germline V gene has CDR1 KGHSH and CDR2 LQKENI. V shed 6 bases and J 1 base; nucleotides not matched to a gene: 4. The CDR3 is made up of 14 amino acids. The CDR3 nucleotides read TGTGCCAGCTCCCCAACTAGCGGCCAAGAGACCCAGTACTTC. It codes for CASSPTSGQETQYF.

The V gene is TRBV4-2, the J gene TRBJ2-7; no clear D. The CDR3 runs to 15 residues. Germline CDR1 LGHNA, CDR2 YNFKEQ. V was clipped by 0 bases and J by 2 bases, with 11 bases between them. CDR3 nucleotides: TGTGCCAGCAGCCAAGAAGGCGCCAGGCCCTACGAGCAGTACTTC. Amino acid sequence: CASSQEGARPYEQYF.

The genes are TRBV5-1 and TRBJ1-1; TRBD1 is a possible D gene (5 bases). V gave up 0 bases and J gave up 4 bases, with 13 bases separating them. The V gene's germline CDR1 is SGHRS and CDR2 YFSETQ. This CDR3 region has 15 residues. CDR3 loop: CASSLASGSGTEAFF. The CDR3 region has the DNA TGCGCCAGCAGCTTGGCCTCAGGGTCGGGCACTGAAGCTTTCTTT.

V gene TRBV6-1 combines with J gene TRBJ2-1; D is ambiguous. Germline CDR1 and CDR2: MNHNS and SASEGT. Trimming pared 4 bases from V and 5 bases from J, leaving 15 bases between. This CDR3 has 15 amino acids. The CDR3 DNA reads TGTGCCAGCAGTGTAGTGGCAGGTAGTAACAATGAGCAGTTCTTC. It translates to CASSVVAGSNNEQFF.

The chain is built from TRBV19 and TRBJ1-4, with TRBD1 matching 9 bases. Per germline, CDR1 LNHDA and CDR2 SQIVND (reference sequence). The CDR3 is 14 amino acids. The trim removed 6 bases at V and 3 bases at J, leaving 2 bases unmatched. CDR3 DNA sequence: TGTGCCAGTAGACGACAGGGGGCTAATGAAAAACTGTTTTTT. It specifies CASRRQGANEKLFF.

The chain combines TRBV18 with TRBJ2-7; 7 bases agree with TRBD1. V trimming: 3 bases; J trimming: 4 bases; junction bases outside the gene matches: 9. Germline CDR1 KGHSH, CDR2 LQKENI. This CDR3 comprises 15 residues. Here the CDR3 DNA reads TGTGCCAGCTCACCGGGACAGCTGTCAGGGTACGAGCAGTACTTC. Translation gives CASSPGQLSGYEQYF.

This chain connects TRBV5-1 to TRBJ1-5; no reliable D call. Germline V gene sequence: CDR1 SGHRS, CDR2 YFSETQ. The CDR3 sequence is 16 residues long. V gave up 6 bases and J gave up 2 bases, with 18 bases separating them. CDR3 bases: TGCGCCAGCAATCCTCCACGGGATGTGGGCAATCAGCCCCAGCATTTT. Translating gives CASNPPRDVGNQPQHF.

The V gene is TRBV9, the J gene TRBJ2-5; TRBD2 matches at 9 bases. The CDR3 loop spans 15 amino acids. CDR1 and CDR2 from the germline V gene are SGDLS and YYNGEE. With V trimmed by 0 bases and J by 3 bases, 3 bases remained unmatched. DNA of the CDR3: TGTGCCAGCAGCGTAGGGGCTAGCGGGAAAGAGACCCAGTACTTC. This encodes CASSVGASGKETQYF.

V gene TRBV5-1 combines with J gene TRBJ2-5; D perhaps matches TRBD2 (6 bases). The CDR3 length is 15 residues. The germline V gene has CDR1 SGHRS and CDR2 YFSETQ. V gave up 1 base and J gave up 3 bases, with 13 bases separating them. For the CDR3, the DNA is TGCGCCAGCAGCTTGCAGGAGGGCCTGGAAGAGACCCAGTACTTC. Translation gives CASSLQEGLEETQYF.

This clone came up a few times. The V and J genes are TRBV9 and TRBJ1-2; D possibly corresponds to TRBD1 (5 bases). CDR3 length: 14 amino acids. V gave up 0 bases and J gave up 6 bases, with 12 bases separating them. Germline values: CDR1 SGDLS, CDR2 YYNGEE. The CDR3 loop is CASSVGGGADGYTF. The CDR3 DNA reads as TGTGCCAGCAGCGTAGGTGGAGGGGCAGATGGCTACACCTTC.

The gene calls are TRBV4-1 and TRBJ2-5; D is uncertain. The CDR3 runs 17 residues. Germline V CDR1 and CDR2: MGHRA, YSYEKL. The ends were cut back, 2 bases at V and 7 bases at J, with 23 bases in the middle. The CDR3: CASSQTFRERPPSTQYF. The CDR3 nucleotides are TGCGCCAGCAGCCAAACCTTCCGCGAGCGCCCCCCGTCGACCCAGTACTTC.

The chain is built from TRBV5-4 and TRBJ2-3; D perhaps matches TRBD2 (5 bases). Per the germline V gene, CDR1 is SGHNT and CDR2 is YYREEE (reference sequence). The CDR3 is 14 residues long. Deletions cut 0 bases from V and 5 bases from J, with 10 bases between. CDR3 sequence: CASSLGGIGDTQYF. Here the CDR3 DNA reads TGTGCCAGCAGCTTGGGAGGGATCGGAGATACGCAGTATTTT.

This clone was found once. The V call is TRBV10-2, the J call TRBJ2-3; 9 nucleotides match TRBD2. Losses at the gene ends were 10 bases for V and 3 bases for J; bases not matched to a gene: 5. CDR3 length equals 13 residues. Germline CDR1 reads WSHSY; CDR2 reads SAAADI. CDR3 sequence reads: CATSLAGTDTQYF. CDR3 sequence (DNA): TGCGCCACCTCCCTAGCGGGGACAGATACGCAGTATTTT.

This chain uses TRBV4-3 with TRBJ2-1, with 7 bases matching TRBD2. The CDR3 sequence is 13 residues long. With 1 base clipped from V and 9 bases from J, the junction kept 3 bases outside the gene matches. Germline lookup yields CDR1 LGHNA and CDR2 YSLEER. The CDR3 DNA sequence: TGCGCCAGCAGCCAAGGGGAGGGACGTGAGCAGTTCTTC. Protein product: CASSQGEGREQFF.